The present TCR beta chain was sequenced within a study of CXCR3-negative and CXCR3-positive naive CD8 T cells. Carrying UMI labels, the TRB cDNA libraries were prepared through 5' RACE. TCRdb reprocessed the 5' RACE reads, keeping one entry per CDR3 protein, no DNA. Its listing shows 100,000 to 150,000 distinct CDR3 sequences. This CDR3 region has 17 residues. Germline values: CDR1 SGHRS, CDR2 YFSETQ. Naive CD8+ T cells displayed a CD45RO-CCR7+CD27+CD95- phenotype. The gene calls are TRBV5-1 and TRBJ2-2; TCRdb designates TRBD1, a call that cannot be tested without DNA. Sequenced material: naive CXCR3- CD8+ T cells from blood. Regarding subset: CD45RO-CCR7+CD27+CD95- naive CD8+ T cells lacking CXCR3 (TNR3-). The receptor comes from a human donor in good health. Some clones in this sample may be carry-over from other donors' samples. The CDR3 protein is CASSFDDRQSNTGELFF.